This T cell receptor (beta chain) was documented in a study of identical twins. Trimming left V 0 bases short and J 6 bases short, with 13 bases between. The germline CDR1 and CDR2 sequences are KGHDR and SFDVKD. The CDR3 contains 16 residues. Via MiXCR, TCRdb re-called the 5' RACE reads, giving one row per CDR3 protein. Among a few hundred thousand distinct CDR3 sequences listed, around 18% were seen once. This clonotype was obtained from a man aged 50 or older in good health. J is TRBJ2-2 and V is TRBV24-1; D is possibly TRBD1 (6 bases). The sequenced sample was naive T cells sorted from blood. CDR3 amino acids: CATSDLQQGRAGELFF. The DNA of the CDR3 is TGTGCCACCAGTGATTTGCAACAGGGAAGGGCCGGGGAGCTGTTTTTT.